This paragraph reports one T cell receptor beta chain. Sequencing used immunoSEQ multiplex PCR; TCRdb keeps in-frame clones, though not all of them. The table has around 100,000 clones, around 86% seen once. This record comes from a study of blood T cell repertoires in COVID-19. The sample was PBMCs or T cells enriched from blood (not recorded which). The TCR originated in a woman between 45 and 60 years old who had recovered from COVID-19.

CDR3: CASSLNQIRGYEQYF. DNA for the CDR3: TGCGCCAGCAGCCTGAACCAGATCAGGGGTTACGAGCAGTACTTC. The chain employs TRBV4-1 and TRBJ2-7; maybe TRBD1 (6 bases). This CDR3 comprises 15 residues. CDR1 and CDR2 from the germline V gene are MGHRA and YSYEKL. Trimming shortened V by 4 bases and J by 4 bases, and 17 bases separated the two germline ends.